This T cell receptor (beta chain) was captured in a study of T cells in pancreatic ductal adenocarcinoma. Findings and caveats of the study: Mean clonality was about 0.11 in tumors and around 0.068 in blood, not significantly different. The resected cohort was biased toward the minority with early-stage disease. Unique clonotypes were about 8-fold more numerous in blood than in tumor.

Here immunoSEQ multiplex PCR was the method, and the copy in TCRdb shows in-frame clones only, minus some. In the table there are 100,000 or so clones, roughly 96% of which are singletons. In its sample, this clone was seen once. Its specificity is not known. Surgery without prior neoadjuvant therapy was the treatment of the selected pancreatic ductal adenocarcinoma patients. Trimming pared 1 base from V and 4 bases from J, leaving 6 bases between. This CDR3 is 13 amino acids long. The V gene's germline CDR1 is LNHDA and CDR2 SQIVND (reference sequence). Material: PBMCs. The clonotype was recovered from a human donor with pancreatic ductal adenocarcinoma. The chain combines TRBV19 with TRBJ2-3, with TRBD2 as a possible D gene (5 bases). The CDR3 DNA reads as TGTGCCAGTAGTATAGGAGGGTCAGATACGCAGTATTTT. Translation: CASSIGGSDTQYF.